A single sample gave rise to the 20 T cell receptor beta chains below, sequenced in a study of Graves' ophthalmopathy and Graves' hyperthyroidism. Using RNA transcripts, the TCR beta CDR3 regions were amplified. Following a first-round RT-PCR that used HTBI primers, a second-round multiplex PCR was carried out. TCRdb re-derived calls from the multiplex PCR reads in MiXCR, one entry per CDR3 protein. The sample lists 600,000 to 650,000 distinct CDR3 sequences, about a fifth occurring once. What was sequenced was peripheral blood. These receptors all stem from a woman aged 18-29 years with stable Graves' hyperthyroidism. Some clones in this sample may be carry-over from other donors' samples.

On this clonotype itself: In this CDR3 the conserved last residue, phenylalanine or tryptophan, is missing, so a read error is likely. The J gene is TRBJ1-5, the V gene TRBV27; possible D gene TRBD1, 6 bases. Trimming took 5 bases from V and 1 from J, leaving 9 bases between them. CDR1 is MNHEY and CDR2 is SMNVEV in the germline V gene (reference sequence). The CDR3 sequence is 14 residues long. DNA of the CDR3: TGTGCCAGCAGTCCCACAGGGAGCAATCAGCCCCAGCATGTT. Amino acids: CASSPTGSNQPQHV.

The chain joins TRBV28 to TRBJ2-7; D is uncertain. Germline CDR1 is MDHEN and CDR2 is SYDVKM. This CDR3 spans 12 amino acids. Trimming cost V 6 bases and J 2 bases, with 8 bases left between them. CDR3 nucleotide sequence: TGTGCCAGCAGGACCACAGCCTACGAGCAGTACTTC. This encodes CASRTTAYEQYF.

In this sample, this clonotype turned up many times. J is TRBJ2-5 and V is TRBV19, with D maybe TRBD2 (6 bases). Germline V gene sequence: CDR1 LNHDA, CDR2 SQIVND (reference sequence). This CDR3 comprises 14 residues. The V end was cut by 6 bases, the J end by 5 bases, with 16 bases between. Written as DNA, the CDR3 is TGTGCCAGTAGCCCCTGGCCCCGGGAGGAGACCCAGTACTTC. This translates into CASSPWPREETQYF.

The chain uses TRBV28 and TRBJ2-7; D not certain. The germline V and J ends were trimmed by 5 bases and 3 bases, with 14 bases remaining between them. The CDR3 has 14 residues. Looked up from germline, CDR1 is MDHEN and CDR2 is SYDVKM. The CDR3 nucleotides are TGTGCCAGCAGTCCTCGGACCCCCCGCTACGAGCAGTACTTC. This sequence encodes CASSPRTPRYEQYF.

The sample holds many counts of this clonotype. V usage is TRBV7-9 and J usage is TRBJ2-7; D might be TRBD2 (6 bases). The ends were cut back, 1 base at V and 7 bases at J, with 20 bases in the middle. CDR1 and CDR2 from the germline V gene are SEHNR and FQNEAQ (reference sequence). CDR3 length: 16 residues. CDR3 protein: CASSLGEARLVCEQYF. The CDR3 nucleotides are TGTGCCAGCAGCTTAGGAGAGGCCCGACTAGTCTGTGAGCAGTACTTC.

The gene calls are TRBV5-4 and TRBJ1-1, with D possibly TRBD1 on 5 matching bases. Germline V lookup: CDR1 SGHNT, CDR2 YYREEE (reference sequence). V lost 0 bases and J 5 bases, leaving 17 bases between the germline ends. This CDR3 has 16 residues. The CDR3 loop is CASSLDPLRGRTEAFF. CDR3 nucleotide sequence: TGTGCCAGCAGCTTGGACCCCCTCCGGGGGAGAACTGAAGCTTTCTTT.

This clonotype has at least ten counts. The chain links TRBV20-1 to TRBJ2-6, with D perhaps matching TRBD1 (5 bases). Germline values: CDR1 DFQATT, CDR2 SNEGSKA (reference sequence). This CDR3 has 16 amino acids. The V end was cut by 0 bases, the J end by 0 bases, with 9 bases between. CDR3 sequence (DNA): TGCAGTGCTAGAGAAACAGGCCACTCTGGGGCCAACGTCCTGACTTTC. It specifies CSARETGHSGANVLTF.

This clonotype was detected many times. This sequence joins TRBV5-5 and TRBJ1-1, with D unresolved. This CDR3 spans 15 amino acids. Germline CDR1 SGHKS, CDR2 YYEKEE (reference sequence). Trimming cost V 7 bases and J 0 bases, with 16 bases left between them. The chain's CDR3 is CASALRWNLNTEAFF. The CDR3 nucleotides read TGTGCCAGCGCGCTACGTTGGAACCTGAACACTGAAGCTTTCTTT.

This clonotype was counted only a few times. CDR3 loop: CASSSSHGVAEYTDTQYF. CDR3 nucleotide sequence: TGTGCCAGCAGTTCCTCACATGGTGTAGCGGAGTACACAGATACGCAGTATTTT. This chain links TRBV28 with TRBJ2-3; D possibly corresponds to TRBD2 (6 bases). This CDR3 has 18 amino acids. In germline, CDR1 is MDHEN, CDR2 SYDVKM. V lost 4 bases, J lost 2 bases, and 22 bases lay in between. The complete variable domain, with remaining parts taken from reference TRBV28 and TRBJ2-3, reads DVKVTQSSRYLVKRTGEKVFLECVQDMDHENMFWYRQDPGLGLRLIYFSYDVKMKEKGDIPEGYSVSREKKERFSLILESASTNQTSMYLCASSSSHGVAEYTDTQYFGPGTRLTVL.

This sequence joins TRBV5-1 and TRBJ2-5, with a weak D call TRBD2 (5 bases). The V end lost 2 bases, the J end lost 3 bases, and 8 bases lay between the germline ends. Germline loops: CDR1 SGHRS, CDR2 YFSETQ. There are 13 residues in the CDR3. The CDR3 sequence: CASSFKGEETQYF. The CDR3 DNA follows: TGCGCCAGCAGCTTTAAGGGAGAAGAGACCCAGTACTTC.

With respect to this clonotype: A much larger clone lies one base from this, so it may be a read error. Since no conserved phenylalanine or tryptophan closes the CDR3, a read error is the likely cause. The chain has TRBV20-1 and TRBJ2-7; D is possibly TRBD2 (6 bases). Germline V gene data show CDR1 as DFQATT and CDR2 as SNEGSKA (reference sequence). The CDR3 has 15 amino acids. The ends were cut back, 0 bases at V and 2 bases at J, with 14 bases in the middle. Here the CDR3 DNA reads TGCAGTGCTAGAGATCCCCAGGGAGGAACCTACGAGCAGTACTTA. This sequence encodes CSARDPQGGTYEQYL.

This clonotype occurred many times. The rearrangement links TRBV6-5 to TRBJ1-5; the D is unclear. CDR1 and CDR2 (germline): MNHEY, SVGAGI. V lost 4 bases and J 4 bases, leaving 11 bases between the germline ends. The CDR3 has 14 amino acids. The CDR3 spells CASSSPGLNQPQHF. CDR3 coding DNA: TGTGCCAGCAGTTCCCCTGGACTGAATCAGCCCCAGCATTTT.

This clonotype was recorded many times. The chain couples TRBV28 to TRBJ2-4; 7 bases align to TRBD1. The CDR3 sequence is 15 residues long. V trimming: 5 bases; J trimming: 1 base; junction bases outside the gene matches: 5. The germline gives CDR1 MDHEN, CDR2 SYDVKM. The CDR3 DNA reads as TGTGCCAGCAGTCCAGAGACAGGGGCCAAAAACATTCAGTACTTC. Amino acid sequence: CASSPETGAKNIQYF.

This clonotype was found many times. The chain recombines TRBV6-1 with TRBJ1-2; possible D gene TRBD1, 6 bases. The length of the CDR3 is 16 residues. The V end lost 4 bases, the J end lost 5 bases, and 20 bases lay between the germline ends. CDR1 and CDR2 (germline): MNHNS, SASEGT. CDR3 protein: CASSGGALDRGYGYTF. As DNA, the CDR3 is TGTGCCAGCAGTGGAGGGGCTTTGGACAGAGGATATGGCTACACCTTC.

There are many counts of this clonotype. This rearrangement joins TRBV20-1 to TRBJ1-1; possible D gene TRBD1, 6 bases. Trimming left V 6 bases short and J 2 bases short, with 22 bases between. The V gene's germline CDR1 is DFQATT and CDR2 SNEGSKA (reference sequence). This CDR3 comprises 16 residues. The CDR3 protein is CSASDRRSGGNTEAFF. The CDR3, as DNA: TGCAGTGCAAGCGACAGGCGGTCTGGGGGTAACACTGAAGCTTTCTTT.

The V call is TRBV3-1, the J call TRBJ2-5; 7 bases map to TRBD1. Germline V gene data show CDR1 as LGHDT and CDR2 as YNNKEL (reference sequence). The CDR3 loop spans 15 amino acids. Trimming cost V 4 bases and J 4 bases; bases outside gene matches: 9. CDR3 DNA sequence: TGTGCCAGCAGCCCGACCATACAGGGGCCAGAGACCCAGTACTTC. It codes for CASSPTIQGPETQYF.

In regard to this clonotype: Since a much larger clone is just one base distant, this may be a read error. The rearrangement links TRBV30 to TRBJ1-1; 7 bases are shared with TRBD1. V lost 2 bases to trimming and J lost 1 base; unmatched junction nucleotides: 4. This CDR3 is built from 14 residues. Germline V lookup: CDR1 GTSNPN, CDR2 SVGIG (reference sequence). The CDR3 sequence: CAWSTTGANTEAFF. The CDR3 DNA reads as TGTGCCTGGAGTACTACAGGGGCGAACACTGAAGCTTTCTTT.

At least ten counts were recorded for this clonotype. A much more abundant neighbour one base away suggests this may be a read error. The chain links TRBV12-3 or TRBV12-4 to TRBJ1-1; D is unresolved. The ends were cut back, 6 bases at V and 4 bases at J, with 15 bases in the middle. The CDR3 sequence is 14 residues long. The CDR3 DNA reads as TGTGCCAGCAGCCGAGACGGACCGAGCACTGAAGCTTTCTTT. It codes for CASSRDGPSTEAFF.

The sample holds many counts of this clonotype. Here the CDR3 DNA reads TGTGCCAGCAGTTTATTGTGGGGCCAGGAGCCCCAGCATTTT. Translated, it gives CASSLLWGQEPQHF. The rearrangement links TRBV12-3 or TRBV12-4 to TRBJ1-5; weak D call: TRBD1 (5 bases). V dropped 2 bases and J dropped 8 bases, with 13 bases sitting between them. This CDR3 region has 14 residues.

This clonotype was seen ten or more times. The genes are TRBV14 and TRBJ1-2; D is unresolved. Trimming removed 2 bases from V and 6 bases from J, with 4 bases in between. The CDR3 has 11 residues. Germline CDR1 and CDR2: SGHDN and FVKESK. CDR3 DNA sequence: TGTGCCAGCAGCCAAAGAGATGGCTACACCTTC. It encodes CASSQRDGYTF.